Reported below is one TCR beta chain. Each CDR3 protein gets one entry after TCRdb re-called the 5' RACE reads with MiXCR. The table has a few hundred thousand distinct CDR3 sequences, 6% to 8% seen once. Germline loops: CDR1 ENHRY, CDR2 SYGVKD. The CDR3 is 11 residues long. V shed 4 bases and J shed 11 bases, with 9 bases lying between them. This entry belongs to a study of T cells after yellow fever vaccination. The sequence derives from a man younger than 45 who received the YFV17D yellow fever vaccine. This sequence joins TRBV10-3 and TRBJ2-1; no reliable D call. The sequences come from CD4+ T cells sorted from PBMCs, collected on the day of the yellow fever booster vaccination. The CDR3 region is CAISGGNKQFF. Written as DNA, the CDR3 is TGTGCCATCAGTGGGGGTAACAAGCAGTTCTTC.